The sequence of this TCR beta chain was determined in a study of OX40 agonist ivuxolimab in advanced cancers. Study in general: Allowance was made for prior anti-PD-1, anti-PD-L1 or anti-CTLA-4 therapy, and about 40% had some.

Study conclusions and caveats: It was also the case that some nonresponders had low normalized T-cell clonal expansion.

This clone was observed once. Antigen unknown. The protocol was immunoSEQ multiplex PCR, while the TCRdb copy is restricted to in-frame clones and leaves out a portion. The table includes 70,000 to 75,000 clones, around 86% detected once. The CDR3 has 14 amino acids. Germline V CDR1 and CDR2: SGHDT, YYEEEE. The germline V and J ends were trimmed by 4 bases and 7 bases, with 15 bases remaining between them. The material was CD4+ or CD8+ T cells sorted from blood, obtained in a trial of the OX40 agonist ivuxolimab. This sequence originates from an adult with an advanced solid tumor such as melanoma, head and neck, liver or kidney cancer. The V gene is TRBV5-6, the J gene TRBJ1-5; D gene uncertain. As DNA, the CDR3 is TGTGCCAGCAGCGCCGTGGGAGCAGACCAGCCCCAGCATTTT. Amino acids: CASSAVGADQPQHF.